These T cell receptor beta chains were read from a single sample in a study of T cells after yellow fever vaccination. TCRdb independently ran MiXCR on the 5' RACE reads; one entry per CDR3 protein. In the table there are 300,000 to 350,000 distinct CDR3 sequences, around 4.5% of which are singletons. Source: PBMCs, taken 15 days after the yellow fever booster vaccination. All receptors derive from a man younger than 35 who received the YFV17D yellow fever vaccine. The CDR3 runs from the conserved cysteine through the conserved F or W. D genes are given only for firm matches. A row's size may be missing; if present it is once, few, many or a size class.

V gene	D gene	J gene	clone size	CDR3 protein	CDR3 DNA
TRBV9	TRBD1	TRBJ2-5	-	CASSVAWDSSGETQYF	TGTGCCAGCAGCGTAGCTTGGGACAGCTCAGGAGAGACCCAGTACTTC
TRBV7-3	TRBD1	TRBJ2-5	few	CASSGDSQETQYF	TGTGCCAGCAGCGGGGACAGTCAAGAGACCCAGTACTTC
TRBV4-2	TRBD1	TRBJ1-2	few	CASSQESATGIYGYTF	TGTGCCAGCAGCCAAGAATCAGCGACAGGGATCTATGGCTACACCTTC
TRBV7-2	-	TRBJ2-7	many	CASSPAGSSYEQYF	TGTGCCAGCAGCCCGGCAGGAAGCTCCTACGAGCAGTACTTC
TRBV7-3	-	TRBJ2-1	many	CASSPQWGSYNEQFF	TGTGCCAGCAGCCCACAGTGGGGTTCCTACAATGAGCAGTTCTTC
TRBV4-3	-	TRBJ1-2	-	CASSQDRHSGPYGYTF	TGCGCCAGCAGCCAAGATCGGCACAGCGGACCCTATGGCTACACCTTC
TRBV20-1	-	TRBJ2-3	many	CSATATDTQYF	TGCAGTGCTACGGCCACAGATACGCAGTATTTT
TRBV7-6	-	TRBJ2-5	-	CASSSSAGWETQYF	TGTGCCAGCAGCTCTAGCGCGGGGTGGGAGACCCAGTACTTC
TRBV7-2	-	TRBJ2-3	many	CASSARQFPDTQYF	TGTGCCAGCAGCGCACGACAGTTTCCTGATACGCAGTATTTT
TRBV2	TRBD2	TRBJ2-1	many	CASIRQLAGGHEQFF	TGTGCCAGCATCAGGCAACTAGCGGGGGGACATGAGCAGTTCTTC
TRBV2	-	TRBJ1-1	many	CASRDRYNTEAFF	TGTGCCAGCAGAGACAGATATAACACTGAAGCTTTCTTT
TRBV19	TRBD2	TRBJ2-7	few	CASSPGLAAEQYF	TGTGCCAGTAGTCCCGGACTAGCCGCCGAGCAGTACTTC
TRBV20-1	-	TRBJ2-7	many	CSASPLGTASVEQYF	TGCAGTGCTAGCCCGCTCGGTACCGCTAGCGTCGAGCAGTACTTC
TRBV10-3	TRBD1	TRBJ2-2	many	CAINGQGQDGELFF	TGTGCCATCAATGGACAGGGGCAGGACGGGGAGCTGTTTTTT
TRBV29-1	-	TRBJ2-1	-	CSVEGPRGPLNEQFF	TGCAGCGTTGAGGGACCGCGGGGCCCCCTCAATGAGCAGTTCTTC
TRBV4-3	-	TRBJ2-2	many	CASSQQFSSGELFF	TGCGCCAGCAGCCAGCAGTTTAGTTCCGGGGAGCTGTTTTTT
TRBV12-5	-	TRBJ1-2	-	CASGRDLRYGYTF	TGTGCTAGTGGCCGGGACCTACGCTATGGCTACACCTTC
TRBV6-2/TRBV6-3	-	TRBJ1-2	few	CASSYGGSESYTF	TGTGCCAGCAGTTACGGAGGGAGTGAAAGCTACACCTTC
TRBV6-5	-	TRBJ2-7	-	CASSTPGADEQYF	TGTGCCAGCAGCACCCCGGGGGCGGACGAGCAGTACTTC
TRBV7-9	-	TRBJ2-3	few	CASSFGVGGTDTQYF	TGTGCCAGCAGCTTCGGGGTCGGAGGCACAGATACGCAGTATTTT
TRBV5-1	-	TRBJ1-2	few	CASSLNGYYGYTF	TGCGCCAGCAGCTTGAACGGTTACTATGGCTACACCTTC
TRBV7-9	-	TRBJ1-1	many	CASSSTKNTEAFF	TGTGCCAGCAGCTCTACAAAGAACACTGAAGCTTTCTTT
TRBV29-1	-	TRBJ1-5	few	CSVVYTSNQPQHF	TGCAGCGTTGTCTACACGAGCAATCAGCCCCAGCATTTT
TRBV6-2/TRBV6-3	-	TRBJ2-1	-	CASSNRVPGQFF	TGTGCCAGCAGCAATAGAGTTCCTGGGCAGTTCTTC
TRBV30	TRBD2	TRBJ2-3	few	CAWSWGGDTQYF	TGTGCCTGGAGTTGGGGGGGGGATACGCAGTATTTT